A selection of T cell receptor beta chains follows, all from one sample in a study of OX40 agonist ivuxolimab in advanced cancers. Assay: immunoSEQ multiplex PCR; the TCRdb copy retains only in-frame clones and omits some. The sample yields over 70,000 clones, around 90% seen once. Source: CD4+ or CD8+ T cells sorted from blood, taken in a trial of the OX40 agonist ivuxolimab. These receptors were collected from an adult with an advanced solid tumor such as melanoma, head and neck, liver or kidney cancer. Each CDR3 is given with its conserved first and last residue. Each record gives: V gene, clone size, J gene, D gene, CDR3 DNA, CDR3 protein. D genes are given only for firm matches. Size is omitted from some rows. Given values are once, few, many or a class for expanded clones.

>TRBV10-3|once|TRBJ1-1|NA
TGTGCCATCAGTGATAACCTCGGGCTTAACACTGAAGCTTTCTTT
CAISDNLGLNTEAFF
>TRBV2|few|TRBJ1-2|TRBD1
TGTGCCAGCAGCTCAGGGGGCGACTATGGCTACACCTTC
CASSSGGDYGYTF
>TRBV7-9|few|TRBJ2-5|NA
TGTGCCAGCAGCCCAACTGTGGAAGAGACCCAGTACTTC
CASSPTVEETQYF
>TRBV5-1|NA|TRBJ2-2|NA
TGCGCCAGCAGCTTAAGGCGACTAAATCAGAACACCGGGGAGCTGTTTTTT
CASSLRRLNQNTGELFF
>TRBV19|NA|TRBJ2-3|NA
TGTGCCAGTAGTCCCTATGGACAGAACACAGATACGCAGTATTTT
CASSPYGQNTDTQYF
>TRBV4-1|NA|TRBJ1-1|NA
TGCGCCAGCAGCCTCGACCCTCACACTGAAGCTTTCTTT
CASSLDPHTEAFF
>TRBV28|NA|TRBJ1-1|NA
TGTGCCAGCAGGGAGAACACTGAAGCTTTCTTT
CASRENTEAFF
>TRBV11-2|NA|TRBJ1-5|NA
TGTGCCAGCAGCCCGGACCTTTATAGCAATCAGCCCCAGCATTTT
CASSPDLYSNQPQHF
>TRBV19|NA|TRBJ2-1|NA
TGTGCCAGTAGTGTACCGTGGGATAATGAGCAGTTCTTC
CASSVPWDNEQFF
>TRBV7-9|few|TRBJ2-7|NA
TGTGCCAGCAGCCCGACGGTCTCCTACGAGCAGTACTTC
CASSPTVSYEQYF
>TRBV5-6|NA|TRBJ1-4|NA
TGTGCCAGCAAGCTTGGGCCAGATGAAAAACTGTTTTTT
CASKLGPDEKLFF
>TRBV30|NA|TRBJ2-1|NA
TGTGCCTGGAGGACAGCCCCCGAGCAGTTCTTC
CAWRTAPEQFF
>TRBV7-9|NA|TRBJ2-1|TRBD1
TGTGCCAGCAGCCTCCTGGAGGGACAGGGGGCAATTTTGTACAATGAGCAGTTCTTC
CASSLLEGQGAILYNEQFF
>TRBV9|NA|TRBJ2-7|NA
TGTGCCAGCAGCGTAGCCGCAGGGGTGACCTACGAGCAGTACTTC
CASSVAAGVTYEQYF
>TRBV30|once|TRBJ2-5|NA
TGTGCCTGGAGAGGTCCGGGACACCCTACCCAAGAGACCCAGTACTTC
CAWRGPGHPTQETQYF
>TRBV5-6|NA|TRBJ2-7|NA
TGTGCCAGCACGATGGGCGGCCCAAGCTCCTACGAGCAGTACTTC
CASTMGGPSSYEQYF